The TCR beta chain described here comes from a study of T cells in Graves' hyperthyroidism and ophthalmopathy. V gave up 4 bases and J gave up 2 bases, with 12 bases separating them. The germline gives CDR1 ENHRY, CDR2 SYGVKD. The CDR3 covers 14 residues. RNA transcripts gave rise to amplified TCR beta CDR3 regions. First-round RT-PCR of the TCR CDR3 relied on the HTBI primer set. TCRdb independently ran MiXCR on the multiplex PCR reads; one entry per CDR3 protein. The sample has approximately 690,000 distinct CDR3 sequences, less than 25% seen once. Each diagnosis was grounded in clinical symptoms, serum thyroxine and TRAb, thyroid ultrasound, and orbital computed tomography.

The sequenced material came from blood. This clonotype originated in a man in his thirties or forties with Graves' ophthalmopathy. The V call is TRBV10-3, the J call TRBJ2-7; tentative D call: TRBD1 (6 bases). CDR3 nucleotide sequence: TGTGCCATCAGTGCCTCCGGGACACCCTACGAGCAGTACTTC. The encoded protein is CAISASGTPYEQYF.